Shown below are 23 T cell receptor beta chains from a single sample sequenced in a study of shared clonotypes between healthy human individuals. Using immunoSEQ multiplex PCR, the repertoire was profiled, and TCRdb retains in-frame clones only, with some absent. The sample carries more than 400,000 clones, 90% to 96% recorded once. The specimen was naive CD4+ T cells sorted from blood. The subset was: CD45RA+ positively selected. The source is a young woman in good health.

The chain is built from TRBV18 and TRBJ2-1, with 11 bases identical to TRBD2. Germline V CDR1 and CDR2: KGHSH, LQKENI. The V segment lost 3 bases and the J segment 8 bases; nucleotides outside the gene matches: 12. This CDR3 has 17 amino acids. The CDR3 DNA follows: TGTGCCAGCTCACCCCTTGGGACTAGCGGATCTAAGGATGAGCAGTTCTTC. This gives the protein CASSPLGTSGSKDEQFF.

Written as DNA, the CDR3 is TGTGCCAGCAGCCCGGGACTAGCGGTTCAGTTCTTC. The encoded protein is CASSPGLAVQFF. The gene calls are TRBV5-4 and TRBJ2-1, with 11 bases lining up with TRBD2. CDR1 is SGHNT, CDR2 YYREEE, per germline (reference sequence). The CDR3 extends over 12 amino acids. V was pared by 4 bases and J by 13 bases, with 4 bases of the junction left unmatched.

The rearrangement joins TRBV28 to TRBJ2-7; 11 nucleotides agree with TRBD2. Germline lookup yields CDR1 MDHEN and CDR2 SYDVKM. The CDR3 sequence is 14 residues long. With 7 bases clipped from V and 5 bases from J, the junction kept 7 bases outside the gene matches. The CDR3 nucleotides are TGTGCCAGCAAAAGGACTAGCGGGCCCCACGAGCAGTACTTC. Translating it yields CASKRTSGPHEQYF.

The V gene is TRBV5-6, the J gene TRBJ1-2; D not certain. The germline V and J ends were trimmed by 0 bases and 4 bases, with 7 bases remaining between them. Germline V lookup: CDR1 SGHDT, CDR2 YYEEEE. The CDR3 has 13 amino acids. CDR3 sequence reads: CASSLGTGYGYTF. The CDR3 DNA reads TGTGCCAGCAGCTTGGGGACGGGCTATGGCTACACCTTC.

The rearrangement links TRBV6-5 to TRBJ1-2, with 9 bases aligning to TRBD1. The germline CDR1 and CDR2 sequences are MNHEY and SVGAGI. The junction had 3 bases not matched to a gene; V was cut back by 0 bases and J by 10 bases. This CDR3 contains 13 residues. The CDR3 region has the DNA TGTGCCAGCAGTTACTCAAGACAGGGGGTCTACACCTTC. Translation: CASSYSRQGVYTF.

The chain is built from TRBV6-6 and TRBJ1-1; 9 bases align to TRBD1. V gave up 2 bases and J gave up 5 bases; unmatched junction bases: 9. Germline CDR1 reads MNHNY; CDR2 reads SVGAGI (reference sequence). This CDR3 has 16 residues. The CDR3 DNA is TGTGCCAGCAGTTACGCCCCCGACAGGGGGTTTACTGAAGCTTTCTTT. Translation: CASSYAPDRGFTEAFF.

The CDR3 loop is CASSYGVDNSPLHF. CDR3 nucleotides: TGTGCCAGCAGCTACGGGGTTGATAATTCACCCCTCCACTTT. This chain joins TRBV7-9 and TRBJ1-6; D unresolved. Trimming took off 4 bases at V and 5 bases at J, with 9 bases between the two ends. This CDR3 contains 14 residues. Germline V gene sequence: CDR1 SEHNR, CDR2 FQNEAQ (reference sequence).

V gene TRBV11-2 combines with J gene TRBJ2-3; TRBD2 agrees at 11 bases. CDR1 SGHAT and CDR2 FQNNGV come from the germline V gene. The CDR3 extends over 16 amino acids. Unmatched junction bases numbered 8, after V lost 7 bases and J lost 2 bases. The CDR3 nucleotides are TGTGCCAGCACCCCGGGACTAGCGGTACCCACAGATACGCAGTATTTT. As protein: CASTPGLAVPTDTQYF.

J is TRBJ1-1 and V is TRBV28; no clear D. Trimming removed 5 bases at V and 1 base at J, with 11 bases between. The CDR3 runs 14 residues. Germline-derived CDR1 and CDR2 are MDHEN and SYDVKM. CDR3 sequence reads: CASSTRRGNTEAFF. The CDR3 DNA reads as TGTGCCAGCAGTACCCGCCGAGGGAACACTGAAGCTTTCTTT. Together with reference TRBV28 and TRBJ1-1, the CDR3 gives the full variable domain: DVKVTQSSRYLVKRTGEKVFLECVQDMDHENMFWYRQDPGLGLRLIYFSYDVKMKEKGDIPEGYSVSREKKERFSLILESASTNQTSMYLCASSTRRGNTEAFFGQGTRLTVV.

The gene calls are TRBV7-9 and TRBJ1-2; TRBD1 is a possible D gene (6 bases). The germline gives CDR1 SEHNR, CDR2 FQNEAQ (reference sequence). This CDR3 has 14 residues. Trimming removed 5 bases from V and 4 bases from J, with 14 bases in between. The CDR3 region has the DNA TGTGCCAGCAGCCAATTAGGGGGTCGCTATGGCTACACCTTC. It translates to CASSQLGGRYGYTF. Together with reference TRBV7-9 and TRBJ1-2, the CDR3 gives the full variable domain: DTGVSQNPRHKITKRGQNVTFRCDPISEHNRLYWYRQTLGQGPEFLTYFQNEAQLEKSRLLSDRFSAERPKGSFSTLEIQRTEQGDSAMYLCASSQLGGRYGYTFGSGTRLTVV.

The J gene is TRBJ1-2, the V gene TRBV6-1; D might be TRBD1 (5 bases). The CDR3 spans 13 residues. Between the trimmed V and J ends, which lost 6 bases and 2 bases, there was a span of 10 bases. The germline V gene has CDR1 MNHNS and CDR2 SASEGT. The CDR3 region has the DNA TGTGCCAGCAGGGTAGACAGCAACTATGGCTACACCTTC. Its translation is CASRVDSNYGYTF.

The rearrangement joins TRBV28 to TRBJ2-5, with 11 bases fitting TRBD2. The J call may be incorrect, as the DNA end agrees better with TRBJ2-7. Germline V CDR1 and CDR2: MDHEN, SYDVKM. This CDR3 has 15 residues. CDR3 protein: CASSLGGLAEYEQYF. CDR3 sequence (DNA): TGTGCCAGCAGTTTGGGGGGACTAGCGGAATACGAGCAGTACTTC.

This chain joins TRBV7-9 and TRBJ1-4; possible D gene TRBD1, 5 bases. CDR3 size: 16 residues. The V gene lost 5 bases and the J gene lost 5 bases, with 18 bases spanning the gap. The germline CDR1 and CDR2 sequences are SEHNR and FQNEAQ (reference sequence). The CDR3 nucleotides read TGTGCCAGCAGCAAGGGACTAAGGCAGATAAATGAAAAACTGTTTTTT. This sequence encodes CASSKGLRQINEKLFF.

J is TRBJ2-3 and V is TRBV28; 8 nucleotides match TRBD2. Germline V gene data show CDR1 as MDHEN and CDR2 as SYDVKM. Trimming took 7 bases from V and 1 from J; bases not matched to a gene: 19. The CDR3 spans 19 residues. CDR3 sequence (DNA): TGTGCCAGCACTCTGGGGGCACTAGCGGTAACTTACGGCACAGATACGCAGTATTTT. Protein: CASTLGALAVTYGTDTQYF.

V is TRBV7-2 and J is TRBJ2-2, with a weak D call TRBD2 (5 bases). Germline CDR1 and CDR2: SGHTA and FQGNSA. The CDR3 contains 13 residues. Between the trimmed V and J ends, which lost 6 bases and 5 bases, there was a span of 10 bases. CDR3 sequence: CASSLRGTGELFF. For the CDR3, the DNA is TGTGCCAGCAGTCTCCGCGGGACCGGGGAGCTGTTTTTT.

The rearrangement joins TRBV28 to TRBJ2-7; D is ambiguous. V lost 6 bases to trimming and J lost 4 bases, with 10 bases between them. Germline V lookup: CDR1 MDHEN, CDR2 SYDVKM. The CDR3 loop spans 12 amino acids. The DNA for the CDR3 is TGTGCCAGCAGCTACTATGGGTACGAGCAGTACTTC. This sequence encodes CASSYYGYEQYF. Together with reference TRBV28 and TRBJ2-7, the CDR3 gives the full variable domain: DVKVTQSSRYLVKRTGEKVFLECVQDMDHENMFWYRQDPGLGLRLIYFSYDVKMKEKGDIPEGYSVSREKKERFSLILESASTNQTSMYLCASSYYGYEQYFGPGTRLTVT.

The CDR3 bases are TGCGCCAGCAGAATCGTGACTAGCGGGAGAGGCGCCCGCGTGGAGACCCAGTACTTC. The encoded protein is CASRIVTSGRGARVETQYF. V usage is TRBV5-1 and J usage is TRBJ2-5; 12 nucleotides agree with TRBD2. Germline loops: CDR1 SGHRS, CDR2 YFSETQ. V lost 5 bases, J lost 5 bases, and 19 bases stayed unmatched. The CDR3 extends over 19 amino acids.

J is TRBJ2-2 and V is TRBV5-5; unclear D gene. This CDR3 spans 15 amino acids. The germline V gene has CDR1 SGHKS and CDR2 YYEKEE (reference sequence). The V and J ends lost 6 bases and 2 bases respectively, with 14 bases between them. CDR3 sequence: CASIPLTTNTGELFF. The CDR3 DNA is TGTGCCAGCATCCCTCTTACAACTAACACCGGGGAGCTGTTTTTT.

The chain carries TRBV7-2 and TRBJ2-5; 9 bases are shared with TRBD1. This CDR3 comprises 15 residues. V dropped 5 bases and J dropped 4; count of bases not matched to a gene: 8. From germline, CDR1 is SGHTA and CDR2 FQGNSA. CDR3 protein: CASSPGQGVGETQYF. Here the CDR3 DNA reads TGTGCCAGCAGCCCGGGACAGGGAGTTGGAGAGACCCAGTACTTC.

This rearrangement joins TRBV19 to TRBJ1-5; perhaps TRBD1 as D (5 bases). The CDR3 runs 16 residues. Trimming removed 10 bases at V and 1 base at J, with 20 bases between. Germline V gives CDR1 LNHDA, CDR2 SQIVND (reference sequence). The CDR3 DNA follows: TGTGCCACCCGGGGGAGACGCACCCTAAGCAATCAGCCCCAGCATTTT. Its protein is CATRGRRTLSNQPQHF. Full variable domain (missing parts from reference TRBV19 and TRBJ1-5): DGGITQSPKYLFRKEGQNVTLSCEQNLNHDAMYWYRQDPGQGLRLIYYSQIVNDFQKGDIAEGYSVSREKKESFPLTVTSAQKNPTAFYLCATRGRRTLSNQPQHFGDGTRLSIL.

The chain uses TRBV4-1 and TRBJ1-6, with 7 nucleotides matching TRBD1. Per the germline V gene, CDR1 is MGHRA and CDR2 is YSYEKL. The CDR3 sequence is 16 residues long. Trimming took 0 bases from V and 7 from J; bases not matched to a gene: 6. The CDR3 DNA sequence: TGCGCCAGCAGCCAAGAAGGGGGACAGAACAATTCACCCCTCCACTTT. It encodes CASSQEGGQNNSPLHF.

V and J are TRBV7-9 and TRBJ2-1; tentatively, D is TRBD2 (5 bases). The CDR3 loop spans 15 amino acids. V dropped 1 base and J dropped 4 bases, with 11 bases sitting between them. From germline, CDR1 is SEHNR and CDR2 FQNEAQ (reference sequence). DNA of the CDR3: TGTGCCAGCAGCTTAGACAGCGGAGGTTACAATGAGCAGTTCTTC. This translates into CASSLDSGGYNEQFF.

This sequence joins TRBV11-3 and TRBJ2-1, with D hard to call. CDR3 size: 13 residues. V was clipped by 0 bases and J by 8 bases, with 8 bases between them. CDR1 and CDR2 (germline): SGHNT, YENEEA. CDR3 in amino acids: CASSLDGVDEQFF. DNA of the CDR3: TGTGCCAGCAGCTTAGATGGTGTAGATGAGCAGTTCTTC.